The 12 T cell receptor beta chains below all came from one sample that was sequenced in a study of blood T cell repertoires in COVID-19. Generated by immunoSEQ multiplex PCR, the TCRdb table keeps only in-frame clones and is missing some. The sample lists about 68,000 clones; roughly nine tenths were seen once. Sequenced sample: peripheral blood. The receptors originated from a man aged 50-60 years with active COVID-19.

The chain employs TRBV9 and TRBJ2-5; D is ambiguous. The CDR3 extends over 14 amino acids. Trimming stripped 0 bases from V and 1 base from J, with 7 bases between. Germline values: CDR1 SGDLS, CDR2 YYNGEE. The CDR3 sequence is CASSVVPSQETQYF. The CDR3 DNA reads TGTGCCAGCAGCGTAGTACCGAGCCAAGAGACCCAGTACTTC.

The chain joins TRBV15 to TRBJ1-5; D gene ambiguous. The CDR3 is 16 amino acids. V shed 0 bases and J shed 2 bases, with 11 bases lying between them. The germline CDR1 and CDR2 sequences are LNHNV and YYDKDF (reference sequence). DNA for the CDR3: TGTGCCACCAGCAGAGATCCCCCGGGAGGCAATCAGCCCCAGCATTTT. It specifies CATSRDPPGGNQPQHF.

The chain employs TRBV12-3 or TRBV12-4 and TRBJ1-4; no definite D call. The CDR3 covers 11 residues. The V and J ends lost 2 bases and 10 bases respectively, with 5 bases between them. CDR3 residues: CASSLSLKLFF. CDR3 nucleotide sequence: TGTGCCAGCAGTTTAAGCTTAAAACTGTTTTTT.

The J gene is TRBJ2-1, the V gene TRBV18; tentatively, D is TRBD2 (6 bases). This CDR3 spans 16 amino acids. CDR1 KGHSH and CDR2 LQKENI come from the germline V gene. Trimming left V 3 bases short and J 8 bases short, with 20 bases between. CDR3 coding DNA: TGTGCCAGCTCACCGGCCGCCGGGACTCAAGCCGATGAGCAGTTCTTC. Translated: CASSPAAGTQADEQFF.

The V gene is TRBV10-3, the J gene TRBJ1-2; tentative D call: TRBD1 (5 bases). From germline, CDR1 is ENHRY and CDR2 SYGVKD. The CDR3 loop spans 13 amino acids. V was shortened by 2 bases and J by 3 bases, with 7 bases between the two germline ends. The CDR3: CAISEIRDYGYTF. CDR3 coding DNA: TGTGCCATCAGTGAGATCAGGGACTATGGCTACACCTTC.

This clone appeared once. The gene calls are TRBV14 and TRBJ1-2; D is perhaps TRBD1 (5 bases). Looked up from germline, CDR1 is SGHDN and CDR2 is FVKESK. The CDR3 contains 16 residues. V was clipped by 4 bases and J by 2 bases, with 17 bases between them. CDR3 in DNA: TGTGCCAGCAGCCCCCCTGGCAGGGTGGGAAACTATGGCTACACCTTC. It codes for CASSPPGRVGNYGYTF.

CDR3 region: CASSLSSGRTDTQYF. The CDR3 nucleotides are TGTGCCAGTAGTCTATCTAGCGGGCGCACAGATACGCAGTATTTT. The chain links TRBV19 to TRBJ2-3; the match to TRBD2 covers 8 bases. V shed 5 bases, J shed 1 base, and the junction held 5 bases outside the gene matches. The CDR3 length is 15 residues. CDR1 is LNHDA, CDR2 SQIVND, per germline (reference sequence).

Only one count was recorded for this clone. This sequence joins TRBV5-3 and TRBJ1-5, with D hard to call. TRBV5-3 is an open reading frame, and its role is uncertain. The CDR3 consists of 14 residues. V lost 5 bases and J lost 4, with 13 bases in between. The CDR3 region has the DNA TGTGCCAGAAGTTCTGACAACCGAAATCAGCCCCAGCATTTT. This translates into CARSSDNRNQPQHF.

The chain combines TRBV5-1 with TRBJ2-4; tentative D call: TRBD2 (6 bases). This CDR3 comprises 14 residues. V was trimmed by 0 bases and J by 5 bases, leaving 9 bases between them. CDR1 and CDR2 from the germline V gene are SGHRS and YFSETQ. The CDR3 DNA sequence: TGCGCCAGCAGCTTGGTCGGCGGGGAAAACATTCAGTACTTC. Residues: CASSLVGGENIQYF.

The chain combines TRBV9 with TRBJ2-1; TRBD1 matches 9 bases. Trimming removed 3 bases from V and 6 bases from J; junction bases left unmatched: 7. CDR1 and CDR2 from the germline V gene are SGDLS and YYNGEE. CDR3 length equals 15 residues. The CDR3 loop reads CASSGGQGSSNEQFF. The DNA for the CDR3 is TGTGCCAGCAGCGGGGGACAGGGTAGTTCCAATGAGCAGTTCTTC.

The chain recombines TRBV5-1 with TRBJ2-5; 7 bases line up with TRBD1. The CDR3 has 15 residues. Germline lookup yields CDR1 SGHRS and CDR2 YFSETQ. After removal of 3 bases from V and 2 bases from J, the junction contained 7 bases not matched to a gene. Here the CDR3 DNA reads TGCGCCAGCAGCTCTTTATTGACAGGGCAAGAGACCCAGTACTTC. The encoded protein is CASSSLLTGQETQYF. Drawing the rest from reference TRBV5-1 and TRBJ2-5, the complete variable domain is KAGVTQTPRYLIKTRGQQVTLSCSPISGHRSVSWYQQTPGQGLQFLFEYFSETQRNKGNFPGRFSGRQFSNSRSEMNVSTLELGDSALYLCASSSLLTGQETQYFGPGTRLLVL.

This clone was detected only once. The chain recombines TRBV5-4 with TRBJ2-3; D may be TRBD2 (6 bases). Trimming removed 0 bases at V and 4 bases at J, with 9 bases between. The CDR3 contains 14 residues. Germline CDR1 is SGHNT and CDR2 is YYREEE (reference sequence). CDR3 nucleotide sequence: TGTGCCAGCAGCTTGGAGGCGGGGTCAGATACGCAGTATTTT. The encoded protein is CASSLEAGSDTQYF.